One sample yielded the 7 T cell receptor beta chains listed below, sequenced in a study of T cell responses to AZD1222 COVID-19 vaccine. The table came from immunoSEQ multiplex PCR; TCRdb's copy has only in-frame clones and leaves some out. The table records tens of thousands of clones, approximately 84% of them present only once. The source material was peripheral blood, sampled 28 days after the second AZD1222 dose. The receptors come from an adult who received the AZD1222 COVID-19 vaccine.

The V gene is TRBV19, the J gene TRBJ1-2; 12 bases align to TRBD1. The CDR3 is 15 residues long. Per the germline V gene, CDR1 is LNHDA and CDR2 is SQIVND (reference sequence). J was trimmed by 6 bases and V by 5 bases; bases with no gene match: 7. CDR3 coding DNA: TGTGCCAGTAGTCAATCCGGGACAGGGGGCGATGGCTACACCTTC. Its protein product is CASSQSGTGGDGYTF.

The chain combines TRBV5-1 with TRBJ2-3; 12 bases line up with TRBD2. The CDR3 has 14 residues. The germline V gene has CDR1 SGHRS and CDR2 YFSETQ. V lost 5 bases, J lost 5 bases, and 3 bases stayed unmatched. CDR3 bases: TGCGCCAGCAGTTGGACTAGCGGGGAAGATACGCAGTATTTT. Encoded protein: CASSWTSGEDTQYF.

The V gene is TRBV28, the J gene TRBJ2-2; D may match TRBD1 or TRBD2 (5 bases each). The length of the CDR3 is 15 residues. Germline values: CDR1 MDHEN, CDR2 SYDVKM. V gave up 7 bases and J gave up 5 bases, with 17 bases separating them. This CDR3 reads CASTYGGASTGELFF. In DNA, the CDR3 is TGTGCCAGCACCTATGGGGGAGCGTCGACCGGGGAGCTGTTTTTT.

J is TRBJ1-5 and V is TRBV5-8, with D possibly TRBD1 on 5 matching bases. The CDR3 extends over 13 amino acids. Germline loops: CDR1 SGHTS, CDR2 YDEGEE. V was clipped by 3 bases and J by 5 bases, with 9 bases between them. This CDR3 reads CASSSTRDQPQHF. CDR3 nucleotide sequence: TGTGCCAGCAGCTCCACCAGGGATCAGCCCCAGCATTTT.

V gene TRBV15 combines with J gene TRBJ2-3, with D perhaps TRBD1 or TRBD2 (5 bases each). The germline V gene encodes CDR1 LNHNV and CDR2 YYDKDF (reference sequence). Trimming shortened V by 0 bases and J by 6 bases, and 16 bases separated the two germline ends. The CDR3 is made up of 16 amino acids. The chain's CDR3 is CATSREGTGTGDTQYF. CDR3 DNA sequence: TGTGCCACCAGCAGAGAGGGCACCGGGACCGGGGATACGCAGTATTTT.

As concerns this clone: The junction shows a germline mismatch at one end, possibly a read error. CDR3 protein: CASSPGLTSHEQYF. CDR3 sequence (DNA): TGTGCCAGCAGCCCGGGACTCACCTCCCACGAGCAGTACTTC. This chain connects TRBV7-2 to TRBJ2-7; possible D gene TRBD2, 6 bases. Germline V gives CDR1 SGHTA, CDR2 FQGNSA. CDR3 length equals 14 residues.

This rearrangement joins TRBV7-2 to TRBJ2-7, with 10 bases matching TRBD1. Germline CDR1 is SGHTA and CDR2 is FQGNSA. The J segment lost 2 bases and the V segment lost 3 bases, leaving 4 bases of the junction unmatched. This CDR3 has 15 residues. The CDR3 DNA is TGTGCCAGCAGCTTCGGCGGGACAGGGGCCTACGAGCAGTACTTC. The encoded protein is CASSFGGTGAYEQYF.